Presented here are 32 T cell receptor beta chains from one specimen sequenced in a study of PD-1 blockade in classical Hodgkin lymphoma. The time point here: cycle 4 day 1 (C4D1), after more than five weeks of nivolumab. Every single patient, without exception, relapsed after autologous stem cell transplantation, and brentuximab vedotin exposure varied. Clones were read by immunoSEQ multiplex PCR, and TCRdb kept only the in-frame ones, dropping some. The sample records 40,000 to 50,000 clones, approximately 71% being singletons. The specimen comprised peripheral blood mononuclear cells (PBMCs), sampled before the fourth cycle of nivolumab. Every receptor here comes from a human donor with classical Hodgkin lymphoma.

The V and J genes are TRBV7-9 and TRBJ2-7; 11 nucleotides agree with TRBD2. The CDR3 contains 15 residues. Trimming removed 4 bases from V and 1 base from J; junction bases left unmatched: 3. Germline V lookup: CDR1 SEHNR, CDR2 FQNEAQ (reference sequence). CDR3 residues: CASSYLAGGSYEQYF. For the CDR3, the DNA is TGTGCCAGCAGCTATCTAGCGGGGGGTTCCTACGAGCAGTACTTC.

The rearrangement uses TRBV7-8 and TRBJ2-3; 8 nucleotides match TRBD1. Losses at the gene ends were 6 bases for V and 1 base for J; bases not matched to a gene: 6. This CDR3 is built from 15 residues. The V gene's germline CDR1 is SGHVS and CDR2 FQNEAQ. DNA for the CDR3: TGTGCCAGCAGTTCAACGGGACAGGGCACAGATACGCAGTATTTT. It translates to CASSSTGQGTDTQYF.

The CDR3 sequence: CATSRASGGETQYF. DNA for the CDR3: TGTGCCACCAGCAGAGCTAGCGGGGGGGAGACCCAGTACTTC. V and J are TRBV15 and TRBJ2-5; 11 bases map to TRBD2. Germline-derived CDR1 and CDR2 are LNHNV and YYDKDF (reference sequence). Trimming cost V 1 base and J 5 bases; bases outside gene matches: 0. The CDR3 totals 14 residues.

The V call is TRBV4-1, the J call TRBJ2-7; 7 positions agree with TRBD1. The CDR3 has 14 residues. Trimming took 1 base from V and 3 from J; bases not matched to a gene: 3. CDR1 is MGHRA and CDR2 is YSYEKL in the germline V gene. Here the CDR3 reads CASSQGDRYYEQYF. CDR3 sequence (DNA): TGCGCCAGCAGCCAAGGGGACAGATACTACGAGCAGTACTTC.

This CDR3 reads CASSPLNTEAFF. Written as DNA, the CDR3 is TGTGCCAGCTCACCTCTGAACACTGAAGCTTTCTTT. The V call is TRBV18, the J call TRBJ1-1; D not certain. CDR3 length equals 12 residues. V lost 3 bases and J lost 0, with 2 bases in between. Germline V gene lookup returns CDR1 KGHSH and CDR2 LQKENI.

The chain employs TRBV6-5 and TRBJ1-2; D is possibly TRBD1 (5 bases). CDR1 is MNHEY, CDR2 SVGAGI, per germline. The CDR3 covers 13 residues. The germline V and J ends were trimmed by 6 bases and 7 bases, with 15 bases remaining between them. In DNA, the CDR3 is TGTGCCAGCAGCGGGGGGGGGTTCGGTGGCTACACCTTC. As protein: CASSGGGFGGYTF.

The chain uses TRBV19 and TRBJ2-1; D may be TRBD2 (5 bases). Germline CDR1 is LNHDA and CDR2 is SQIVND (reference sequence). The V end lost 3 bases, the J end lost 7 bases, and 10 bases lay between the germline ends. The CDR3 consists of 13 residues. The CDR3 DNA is TGTGCCAGTAGTATTTCTCGGGGTAATGAGCAGTTCTTC. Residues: CASSISRGNEQFF.

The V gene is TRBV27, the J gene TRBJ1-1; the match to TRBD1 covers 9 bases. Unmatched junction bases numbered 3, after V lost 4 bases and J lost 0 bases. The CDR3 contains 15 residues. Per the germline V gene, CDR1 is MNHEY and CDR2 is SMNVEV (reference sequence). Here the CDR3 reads CASSSGQGLNTEAFF. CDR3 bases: TGTGCCAGCAGTTCGGGACAGGGATTGAACACTGAAGCTTTCTTT.

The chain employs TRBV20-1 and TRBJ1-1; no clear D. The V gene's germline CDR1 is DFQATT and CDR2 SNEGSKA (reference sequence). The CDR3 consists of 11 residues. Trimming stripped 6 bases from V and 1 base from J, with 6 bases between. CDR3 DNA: TGCAGTGCCCCGGCGAACACTGAAGCTTTCTTT. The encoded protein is CSAPANTEAFF.

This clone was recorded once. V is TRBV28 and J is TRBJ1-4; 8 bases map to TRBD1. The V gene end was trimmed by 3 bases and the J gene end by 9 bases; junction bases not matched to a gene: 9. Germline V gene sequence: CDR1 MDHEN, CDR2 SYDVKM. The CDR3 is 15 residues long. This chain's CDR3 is CASSFTGQGRQKLFF. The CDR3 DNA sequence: TGTGCCAGCAGTTTTACTGGACAGGGTCGTCAAAAACTGTTTTTT.

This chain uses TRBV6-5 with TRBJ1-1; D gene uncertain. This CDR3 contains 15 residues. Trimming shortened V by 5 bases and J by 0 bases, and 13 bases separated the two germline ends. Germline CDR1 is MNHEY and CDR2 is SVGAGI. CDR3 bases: TGTGCCAGCAGTCCCCTGGACTTTTTGAACACTGAAGCTTTCTTT. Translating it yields CASSPLDFLNTEAFF.

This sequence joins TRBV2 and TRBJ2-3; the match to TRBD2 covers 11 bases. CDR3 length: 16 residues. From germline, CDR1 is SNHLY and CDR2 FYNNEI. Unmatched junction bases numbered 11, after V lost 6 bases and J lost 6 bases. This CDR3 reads CASSAGTSGSGDTQYF. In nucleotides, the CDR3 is TGTGCCAGCAGCGCCGGGACTAGCGGATCCGGGGATACGCAGTATTTT. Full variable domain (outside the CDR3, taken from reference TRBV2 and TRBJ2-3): EPEVTQTPSHQVTQMGQEVILRCVPISNHLYFYWYRQILGQKVEFLVSFYNNEISEKSEIFDDQFSVERPDGSNFTLKIRSTKLEDSAMYFCASSAGTSGSGDTQYFGPGTRLTVL.

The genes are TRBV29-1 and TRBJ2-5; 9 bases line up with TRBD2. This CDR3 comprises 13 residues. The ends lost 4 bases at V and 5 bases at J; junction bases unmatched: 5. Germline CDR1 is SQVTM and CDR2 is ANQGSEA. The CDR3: CSVASGGIETQYF. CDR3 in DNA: TGCAGCGTTGCGAGCGGGGGGATCGAGACCCAGTACTTC.

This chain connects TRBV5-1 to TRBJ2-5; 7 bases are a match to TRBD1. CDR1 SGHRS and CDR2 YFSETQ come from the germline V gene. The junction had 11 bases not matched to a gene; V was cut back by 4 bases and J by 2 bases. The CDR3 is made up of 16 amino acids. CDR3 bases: TGCGCCAGCAGCCTGATCTTGACAGGGTTTCAAGAGACCCAGTACTTC. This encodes CASSLILTGFQETQYF.

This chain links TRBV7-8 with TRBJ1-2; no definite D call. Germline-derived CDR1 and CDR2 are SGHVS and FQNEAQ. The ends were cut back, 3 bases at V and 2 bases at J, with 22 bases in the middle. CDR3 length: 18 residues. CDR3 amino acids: CASSFSVRGLLPNYGYTF. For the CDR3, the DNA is TGTGCCAGCAGCTTTTCGGTGCGAGGGTTGCTCCCCAACTATGGCTACACCTTC.

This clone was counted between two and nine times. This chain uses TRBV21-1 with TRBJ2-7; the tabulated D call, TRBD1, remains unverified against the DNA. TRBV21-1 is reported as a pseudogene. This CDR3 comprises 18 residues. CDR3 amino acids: CASSKELDSQQASYEQYF. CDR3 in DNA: TGTGCCAGCAGCAAAGAGCTCGACAGCCAACAAGCGAGCTACGAGCAGTACTTC.

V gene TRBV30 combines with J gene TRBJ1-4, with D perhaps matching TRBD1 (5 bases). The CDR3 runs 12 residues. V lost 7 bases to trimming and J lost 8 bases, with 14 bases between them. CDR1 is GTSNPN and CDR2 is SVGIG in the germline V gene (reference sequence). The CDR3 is CALQGPGEKLFF. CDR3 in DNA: TGTGCCTTGCAGGGACCGGGGGAAAAACTGTTTTTT.

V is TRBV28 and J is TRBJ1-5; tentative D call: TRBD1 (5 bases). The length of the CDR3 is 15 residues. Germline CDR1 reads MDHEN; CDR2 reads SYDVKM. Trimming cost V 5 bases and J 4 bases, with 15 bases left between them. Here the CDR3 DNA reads TGTGCCAGCAGTGCTGAGGCAGGGCTAAATCAGCCCCAGCATTTT. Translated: CASSAEAGLNQPQHF.

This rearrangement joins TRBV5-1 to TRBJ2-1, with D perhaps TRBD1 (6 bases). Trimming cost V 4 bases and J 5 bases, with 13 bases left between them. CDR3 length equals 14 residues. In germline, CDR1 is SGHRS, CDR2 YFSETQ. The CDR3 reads CASSQQGKHNEQFF. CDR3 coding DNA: TGCGCCAGCAGCCAGCAGGGGAAACACAATGAGCAGTTCTTC.

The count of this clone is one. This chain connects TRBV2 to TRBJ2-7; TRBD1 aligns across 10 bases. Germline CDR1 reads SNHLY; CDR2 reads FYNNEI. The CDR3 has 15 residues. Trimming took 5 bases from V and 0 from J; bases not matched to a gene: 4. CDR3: CASSSRDRGSYEQYF. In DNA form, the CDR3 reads TGTGCCAGCAGTTCCAGGGACAGGGGCTCCTACGAGCAGTACTTC.

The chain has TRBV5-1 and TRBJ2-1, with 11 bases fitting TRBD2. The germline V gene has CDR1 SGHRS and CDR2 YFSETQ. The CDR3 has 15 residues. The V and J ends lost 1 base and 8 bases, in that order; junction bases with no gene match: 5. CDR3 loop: CASSLFSGGVDEQFF. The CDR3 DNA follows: TGCGCCAGCAGCTTGTTTAGCGGGGGGGTGGATGAGCAGTTCTTC.

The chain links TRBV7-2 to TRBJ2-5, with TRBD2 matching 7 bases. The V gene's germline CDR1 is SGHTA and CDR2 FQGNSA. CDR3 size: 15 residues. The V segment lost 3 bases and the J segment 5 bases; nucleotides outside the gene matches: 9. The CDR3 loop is CASSLGGLPSETQYF. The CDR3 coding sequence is TGTGCCAGCAGCTTGGGGGGACTACCCAGCGAGACCCAGTACTTC.

This chain's CDR3 is CASSYKGAIQETQYF. The CDR3 nucleotides read TGTGCCAGCAGTTACAAGGGGGCGATACAAGAGACCCAGTACTTC. This sequence joins TRBV6-6 and TRBJ2-5, with 7 nucleotides matching TRBD1. Germline values: CDR1 MNHNY, CDR2 SVGAGI (reference sequence). The CDR3 runs to 15 residues. With 2 bases clipped from V and 2 bases from J, the junction kept 5 bases outside the gene matches.

The CDR3 bases are TGTGCCAGCTCCCTAAGTCGTAGGGCTGAAGGCACTGAAGCTTTCTTT. Its protein product is CASSLSRRAEGTEAFF. The V call is TRBV18, the J call TRBJ1-1; the D is unclear. CDR3 size: 16 residues. Germline V lookup: CDR1 KGHSH, CDR2 LQKENI. The V gene lost 6 bases and the J gene lost 4 bases, with 21 bases spanning the gap.

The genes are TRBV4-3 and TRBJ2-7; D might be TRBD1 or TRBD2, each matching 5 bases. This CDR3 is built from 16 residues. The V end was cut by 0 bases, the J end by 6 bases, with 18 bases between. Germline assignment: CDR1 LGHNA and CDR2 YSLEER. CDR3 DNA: TGCGCCAGCAGCCAAGATTTCGGTGAGGGGTTCGGCGAGCAGTACTTC. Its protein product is CASSQDFGEGFGEQYF.

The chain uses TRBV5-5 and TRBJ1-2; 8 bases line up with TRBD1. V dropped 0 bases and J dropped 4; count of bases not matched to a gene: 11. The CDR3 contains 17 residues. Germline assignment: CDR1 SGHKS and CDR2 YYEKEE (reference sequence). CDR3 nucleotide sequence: TGTGCCAGCAGCTTGGGGATTCTGACAGGGGAGGGCTATGGCTACACCTTC. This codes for CASSLGILTGEGYGYTF.

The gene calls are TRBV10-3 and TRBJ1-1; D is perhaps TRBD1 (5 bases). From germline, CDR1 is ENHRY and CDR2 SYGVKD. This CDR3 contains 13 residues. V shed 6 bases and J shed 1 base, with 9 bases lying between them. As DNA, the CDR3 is TGTGCCATCAGCGGGGGATCGAACACTGAAGCTTTCTTT. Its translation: CAISGGSNTEAFF.

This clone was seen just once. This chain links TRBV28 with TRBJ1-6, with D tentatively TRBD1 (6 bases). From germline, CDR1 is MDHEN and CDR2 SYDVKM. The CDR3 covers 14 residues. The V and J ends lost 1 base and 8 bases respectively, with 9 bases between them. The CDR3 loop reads CASSLSGDYSPLHF. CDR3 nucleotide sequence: TGTGCCAGCAGTTTATCAGGGGACTATTCACCCCTCCACTTT.

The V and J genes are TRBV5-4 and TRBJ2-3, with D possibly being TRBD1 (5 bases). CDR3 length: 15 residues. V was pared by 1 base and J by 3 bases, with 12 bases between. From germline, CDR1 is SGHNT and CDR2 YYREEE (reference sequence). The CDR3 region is CASSLLSQGTDTQYF. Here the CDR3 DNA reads TGTGCCAGCAGCTTGTTGTCCCAGGGAACAGATACGCAGTATTTT.

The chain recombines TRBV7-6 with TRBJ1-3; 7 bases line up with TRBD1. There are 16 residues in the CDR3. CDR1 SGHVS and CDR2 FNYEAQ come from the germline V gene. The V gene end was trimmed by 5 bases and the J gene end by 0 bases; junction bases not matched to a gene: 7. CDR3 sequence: CASSISTGSSGNTIYF. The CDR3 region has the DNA TGTGCCAGCAGCATATCGACAGGGAGCTCTGGAAACACCATATATTTT.

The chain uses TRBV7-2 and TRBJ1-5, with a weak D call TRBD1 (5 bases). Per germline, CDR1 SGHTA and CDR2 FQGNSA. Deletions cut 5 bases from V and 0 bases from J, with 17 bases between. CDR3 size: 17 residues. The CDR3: CASSPIGGQGSNQPQHF. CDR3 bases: TGTGCCAGCAGCCCAATTGGGGGTCAGGGTAGCAATCAGCCCCAGCATTTT. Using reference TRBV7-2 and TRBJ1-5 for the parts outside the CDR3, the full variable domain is GAGVSQSPSNKVTEKGKDVELRCDPISGHTALYWYRQSLGQGLEFLIYFQGNSAPDKSGLPSDRFSAERTGGSVSTLTIQRTQQEDSAVYLCASSPIGGQGSNQPQHFGDGTRLSIL.

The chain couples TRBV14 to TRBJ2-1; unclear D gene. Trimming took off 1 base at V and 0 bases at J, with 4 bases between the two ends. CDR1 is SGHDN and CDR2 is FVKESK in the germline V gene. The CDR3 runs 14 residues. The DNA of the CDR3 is TGTGCCAGCAGCCAAGGGGCCTCCTACAATGAGCAGTTCTTC. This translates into CASSQGASYNEQFF.